Sequencing of this T cell receptor (beta chain) was carried out in a study of cytomegalovirus exposure and HLA in healthy donors. Study information: Out of 398 genotyped donors, about 84% belonged to the Caucasian-associated ancestry cluster. General study results and limits: What a later analysis reportedly showed was that an Asian-associated ancestry cluster had fewer N-insertions than the approximately 700-donor mean. According to an earlier analysis, most TCR beta V segments yielded productive rearrangements about 87% or about 30% of the time. TCR beta sequences reportedly predicted the HLA-A and HLA-B alleles of most subjects accurately.

Germline values: CDR1 MNHEY, CDR2 SVGAGI. CDR3 size: 15 residues. The V gene end was trimmed by 5 bases and the J gene end by 5 bases; junction bases not matched to a gene: 6. The PCR ran on 60 Vbeta and 13 Jbeta primers. Sequenced by immunoSEQ multiplex PCR; TCRdb stores in-frame clones only, minus some. The top ten hold over 1% of the sample, which has 120,000 to 150,000 clones, 75% to 90% seen once. For this clone: Its antigen is currently unknown.

V and J are TRBV6-5 and TRBJ2-1; 10 bases match TRBD2. The receptor comes from a female donor in good health and CMV-seronegative. Input material: PBMCs. CDR3 protein: CASSPRTSGNNEQFF. CDR3 DNA sequence: TGTGCCAGCAGTCCGCGGACTAGCGGCAACAATGAGCAGTTCTTC.